A selection of T cell receptor beta chains follows, all from one sample in a study of CD8+ T cells in alopecia areata. Using immunoSEQ multiplex PCR, the repertoire was profiled, and TCRdb retains in-frame clones only, with some absent. The sample lists around 250,000 clones, roughly two thirds occurring once. The sequencing used CD4+ T cells sorted from blood, collected at week 0. These receptors came from a human donor with alopecia areata. CDR3s include the opening cysteine and the closing phenylalanine or tryptophan. The order of the fields is V gene, J gene, D gene, clone size, CDR3 protein, CDR3 DNA. The D gene is left open where the match is weak. Size is stated for part of the rows, as once, few or many counts, or as a class when the clone is expanded.

>TRBV9|TRBJ2-3|NA|NA
CASSVGDTQYF
TGTGCCAGCAGCGTAGGGGATACGCAGTATTTT
>TRBV9|TRBJ1-2|TRBD1|NA
CASRPAGTGNYGYTF
TGTGCCAGCAGGCCAGCCGGGACAGGAAACTATGGCTACACCTTC
>TRBV29-1|TRBJ2-2|TRBD1|few
CSVFSAARGYTGELFF
TGCAGCGTTTTCTCGGCGGCCAGGGGGTACACCGGGGAGCTGTTTTTT
>TRBV10-3|TRBJ2-7|TRBD1|NA
CAISEGTGFYEQYF
TGTGCCATCAGTGAGGGGACAGGGTTCTACGAGCAGTACTTC
>TRBV7-9|TRBJ1-1|NA|NA
CASSSFTEAFF
TGTGCCAGCAGCTCCTTTACTGAAGCTTTCTTT
>TRBV27|TRBJ1-6|NA|NA
CASSSDSNFSPLHF
TGTGCCAGCAGTTCAGACAGCAATTTTTCACCCCTCCACTTT
>TRBV29-1|TRBJ1-2|NA|NA
CSVEGGRGANYGYTF
TGCAGCGTTGAGGGGGGACGCGGAGCTAACTATGGCTACACCTTC
>TRBV9|TRBJ2-7|NA|NA
CASSVNPGYEQYF
TGTGCCAGCAGCGTGAATCCCGGGTACGAGCAGTACTTC
>TRBV29-1|TRBJ2-3|NA|NA
CSVDFPTLEFTDTQYF
TGCAGCGTTGATTTCCCGACGCTAGAATTCACAGATACGCAGTATTTT
>TRBV19|TRBJ1-2|TRBD1|NA
CASSPGTGMYGYTF
TGTGCCAGTAGTCCCGGGACAGGGATGTATGGCTACACCTTC
>TRBV11-2|TRBJ2-1|TRBD1|NA
CASSLGTGGNNEQFF
TGTGCCAGCAGCTTAGGGACAGGGGGAAACAATGAGCAGTTCTTC
>TRBV29-1|TRBJ2-5|NA|few
CSVSSLERGQETQYF
TGCAGCGTCAGCTCCCTTGAGAGAGGGCAAGAGACCCAGTACTTC
>TRBV6-4|TRBJ1-2|TRBD1|NA
CASSDGQGTYGYTF
TGTGCCAGCAGTGACGGACAGGGGACTTATGGCTACACCTTC
>TRBV2|TRBJ2-1|NA|NA
CASTRERVDNEQFF
TGTGCCAGCACCCGGGAGCGGGTCGACAATGAGCAGTTCTTC
>TRBV27|TRBJ1-6|NA|NA
CASRIQGGNSPLHF
TGTGCCAGCAGAATACAGGGCGGGAATTCACCCCTCCACTTT
>TRBV5-1|TRBJ2-7|NA|NA
CASSLVGTSITDEQYF
TGCGCCAGCAGCTTGGTAGGAACTAGCATCACCGACGAGCAGTACTTC
>TRBV6-5|TRBJ2-2|NA|NA
CASSPGTQGTGELFF
TGTGCCAGCAGTCCCGGGACACAAGGCACCGGGGAGCTGTTTTTT
>TRBV27|TRBJ2-3|TRBD1|NA
CASSLRAGTGEYTQYF
TGTGCCAGCAGTTTACGGGCCGGGACAGGAGAATATACGCAGTATTTT
>TRBV30|TRBJ1-5|NA|NA
CAWSGSGDQPQHF
TGTGCCTGGAGTGGGTCAGGGGATCAGCCCCAGCATTTT
>TRBV29-1|TRBJ2-5|TRBD1|NA
CSVKGAQETQYF
TGCAGCGTTAAGGGGGCCCAAGAGACCCAGTACTTC
>TRBV30|TRBJ1-2|NA|NA
CAWSTGKHGYTF
TGTGCCTGGAGTACTGGGAAGCATGGCTACACCTTC
>TRBV30|TRBJ2-1|NA|NA
CAWTPRRANEQFF
TGTGCCTGGACTCCGCGGAGGGCCAATGAGCAGTTCTTC
>TRBV30|TRBJ2-5|NA|NA
CAWSGGETQYF
TGTGCCTGGAGTGGAGGGGAGACCCAGTACTTC
>TRBV7-6|TRBJ2-7|NA|NA
CASSPRPKGEQYF
TGTGCCAGCAGCCCCCGACCCAAGGGCGAGCAGTACTTC
>TRBV30|TRBJ1-6|NA|NA
CAWRVGTINSPLHF
TGTGCCTGGAGGGTTGGGACTATTAATTCACCCCTCCACTTT
>TRBV5-6|TRBJ2-5|NA|NA
CASSVTGMHQETQYF
TGTGCCAGCAGCGTGACCGGGATGCACCAAGAGACCCAGTACTTC
>TRBV5-1|TRBJ2-3|NA|few
CASSLDRRTDTQYF
TGCGCCAGCAGCTTGGACAGACGCACAGATACGCAGTATTTT
>TRBV29-1|TRBJ2-1|NA|NA
CSVFPGGNEQFF
TGCAGCGTTTTCCCCGGGGGCAATGAGCAGTTCTTC
>TRBV10-3|TRBJ1-6|TRBD1|NA
CASSGQGYNSPLHF
TGTGCCTCCTCGGGACAGGGTTATAATTCACCCCTCCACTTT
>TRBV29-1|TRBJ2-7|NA|few
CSTRGNYEQYF
TGCAGCACCCGGGGAAACTACGAGCAGTACTTC
>TRBV6-5|TRBJ1-2|NA|NA
CASSFHTNYGYTF
TGTGCCAGCAGCTTCCATACTAACTATGGCTACACCTTC
>TRBV5-1|TRBJ1-1|NA|NA
CASSPTGILNTEAFF
TGCGCCAGCAGCCCTACAGGGATACTGAACACTGAAGCTTTCTTT
>TRBV25-1|TRBJ2-5|NA|once
CASSAPLATQYF
TGTGCCAGCAGTGCTCCCCTCGCGACCCAGTACTTC
>TRBV7-3|TRBJ2-3|NA|once
CASTLGPLTHTQYF
TGTGCCAGCACTTTAGGACCCCTCACACATACGCAGTATTTT
>TRBV29-1|TRBJ2-1|NA|NA
CSVRPGTEQFF
TGCAGCGTTCGACCCGGCACTGAGCAGTTCTTC
>TRBV5-6|TRBJ1-2|NA|NA
CASRNQGMYGYTF
TGTGCCAGCCGCAACCAGGGGATGTATGGCTACACCTTC
>TRBV5-4|TRBJ2-2|NA|few
CASSYPDGTGELFF
TGTGCCAGCAGCTACCCGGACGGCACCGGGGAGCTGTTTTTT
>TRBV5-1|TRBJ2-1|TRBD2|NA
CASSLVLAGDNEQFF
TGCGCCAGCAGCTTGGTACTAGCGGGGGACAATGAGCAGTTCTTC
>TRBV30|TRBJ2-7|NA|NA
CAWSRRSPSEQYF
TGTGCCTGGAGTAGGCGGTCTCCCTCGGAGCAGTACTTC
>TRBV5-6|TRBJ2-5|NA|NA
CASSPRGAQETQYF
TGTGCCAGCAGCCCGAGGGGGGCCCAAGAGACCCAGTACTTC
>TRBV18|TRBJ1-2|TRBD1|NA
CASSPLGQNYGYTF
TGTGCCAGCTCACCCCTGGGACAGAACTATGGCTACACCTTC
>TRBV30|TRBJ1-6|NA|NA
CAWSVRVSPLHF
TGTGCCTGGAGTGTTCGGGTTTCACCCCTCCACTTT
>TRBV7-2|TRBJ2-1|TRBD2|NA
CASSPSLAGGLNEQFF
TGTGCCAGCAGCCCTTCGCTAGCGGGGGGCCTCAATGAGCAGTTCTTC
>TRBV20-1|TRBJ1-2|NA|NA
CRPYGYTF
TGCAGACCCTATGGCTACACCTTC
>TRBV7-2|TRBJ1-1|NA|NA
CANQGNSEAFF
TGTGCCAACCAGGGCAATTCTGAAGCTTTCTTT
>TRBV20-1|TRBJ2-3|NA|NA
CSASSGDTQYF
TGCAGTGCTAGTAGTGGAGATACGCAGTATTTT
>TRBV4-2|TRBJ2-2|TRBD1|NA
CASSHDPRDRGSGELFF
TGTGCCAGCAGCCACGACCCCCGCGACAGGGGGTCCGGGGAGCTGTTTTTT